The 2 T cell receptor beta chains presented below share a single source sample, sequenced in a study of CD8+ T cells in alopecia areata. Sorting of pooled cutaneous lymph node cells used CD4, CD8alpha, NKG2D, NKG2ACE and other markers. It was cDNA, reverse transcribed from extracted RNA, that served as the sequencing template. The repertoire was sequenced with immunoSEQ multiplex PCR; TCRdb's copy has only in-frame clones and lacks some. The data show over 250,000 clones, with none appearing a single time. Sequencing was done on a sample of CD4+ T cells sorted from a lymph node. The receptors derive from a C3H/HeJ mouse with alopecia areata. The strain is characterized by the MHC haplotype H2-k.

This clone was seen only a few times. Any gene name here is a mouse gene name. The CDR3 end is not reached by the read, which stops 4 residues before it; the germline J gene fills it in. The rearrangement links TRBV31 to TRBJ2-5; 8 nucleotides align to TRBD2. Looked up from germline, CDR1 is GKSSPN and CDR2 is SITVG. The CDR3 length is 14 residues. CDR3 loop: CAWSLGGAVDTQYF. Incomplete CDR3 DNA: TGTGCCTGGAGTCTAGGGGGGGCGGTTGAC.

Details on this clone: Mouse gene names and germline throughout. This sample also contains other DNA sequences that code for the same CDR3. The part of the CDR3 DNA that was read is TGTGCCAGCAGCTCAGGGGGTGCAAACTCC. It specifies CASSSGGANS. The full CDR3 is CASSSGGANSDYTF. The rearrangement links TRBV14 to TRBJ1-2; 7 bases agree with TRBD1. The observed sequence ends 4 residues before the CDR3 terminus, with the missing tail filled in from the germline J gene. This CDR3 has 14 residues. The germline V gene encodes CDR1 SGHDT and CDR2 FRDEAV. Trimming removed 5 bases from V and 0 bases from J; junction bases left unmatched: 4.